This T cell receptor (beta chain) derives from a study of CD8 T cells in ankylosing spondylitis. Study-wide results and caveats: Among TCR beta sequences, a motif of under ten highly homologous variants appeared characteristic of ankylosing spondylitis blood.

TCRdb recomputed calls from the 5' RACE reads with MiXCR, one row per CDR3 protein. This sample has 390,000 or so distinct CDR3 sequences, with around 24% found just once. A remark on this clonotype: What it binds is unknown.

The sequenced material came from blood, either unsorted or a sorted T cell fraction (not recorded which). The sequence was obtained from a male donor with ankylosing spondylitis.

CDR3 amino acids: CATSEPGRYQPQHF. For the CDR3, the DNA is TGTGCCACTTCCGAACCGGGGCGCTATCAGCCCCAGCATTTT. V and J are TRBV24-1 and TRBJ1-5; tentatively, D is TRBD1 (5 bases). V lost 10 bases and J 5 bases, leaving 17 bases between the germline ends. CDR1 KGHDR and CDR2 SFDVKD come from the germline V gene. The CDR3 runs 14 residues.